Listed below are T cell receptor beta chains from one sample, sequenced in a study of beta chain features in type 1 diabetes. Profiled with immunoSEQ multiplex PCR; TCRdb holds only in-frame clones, not every one. The sample yields some 290,000 clones, roughly an eighth seen once. The sequenced sample consisted of naive CD4+ T cells from blood. The receptor source for this set is a man aged 30 to 39 with type 1 diabetes. Both conserved end residues are part of each CDR3. Part of the rows lack a size; the others show once, few, many or a class for expanded clones.

cdr3_aa: CASSVGLALETQYF
cdr3_length: 14
j_call: TRBJ2-5
clone_size: few
v_call: TRBV9

cdr3_aa: CASSADSMGNGETQYF
cdr3_length: 16
j_call: TRBJ2-5
clone_size: NA
v_call: TRBV2

cdr3_aa: CAITASYTGEQFF
cdr3_length: 13
j_call: TRBJ2-1
clone_size: NA
v_call: TRBV10-3

cdr3_aa: CASSLGTGVFYEQYF
cdr3_length: 15
j_call: TRBJ2-7
clone_size: few
v_call: TRBV5-1

cdr3_aa: CASSAVGNTIYF
cdr3_length: 12
j_call: TRBJ1-3
clone_size: NA
v_call: TRBV2

cdr3_aa: CASSQFEGTRNHEQYF
cdr3_length: 16
j_call: TRBJ2-7
clone_size: NA
v_call: TRBV7-2

cdr3_aa: CAISPTRDRADSEQYF
cdr3_length: 16
j_call: TRBJ2-7
clone_size: NA
v_call: TRBV10-3

cdr3_aa: CAIRLGQANTEAFF
cdr3_length: 14
j_call: TRBJ1-1
clone_size: few
v_call: TRBV10-3

cdr3_aa: CAWSPGLAGSHEQFF
cdr3_length: 15
j_call: TRBJ2-1
clone_size: few
v_call: TRBV30

cdr3_aa: CASTRQGAGGSYNEQFF
cdr3_length: 17
j_call: TRBJ2-1
clone_size: NA
v_call: TRBV7-9

cdr3_aa: CASSPREREKQFF
cdr3_length: 13
j_call: TRBJ2-1
clone_size: few
v_call: TRBV6-5

cdr3_aa: CASSRGTAFGYEQYF
cdr3_length: 15
j_call: TRBJ2-7
clone_size: NA
v_call: TRBV5-6

cdr3_aa: CASSEWRESWNEQFF
cdr3_length: 15
j_call: TRBJ2-1
clone_size: few
v_call: TRBV19

cdr3_aa: CASSLGGLAGGPREQYF
cdr3_length: 17
j_call: TRBJ2-7
clone_size: NA
v_call: TRBV28

cdr3_aa: CASSPGRGVGDTQYF
cdr3_length: 15
j_call: TRBJ2-3
clone_size: NA
v_call: TRBV6-5

cdr3_aa: CASRYGLAGDNEQFF
cdr3_length: 15
j_call: TRBJ2-1
clone_size: NA
v_call: TRBV2

cdr3_aa: CASSVDLAGGRNTQYF
cdr3_length: 16
j_call: TRBJ2-3
clone_size: NA
v_call: TRBV9

cdr3_aa: CASLGGSTDTQYF
cdr3_length: 13
j_call: TRBJ2-3
clone_size: few
v_call: TRBV7-9

cdr3_aa: CASSRGGGNEQFF
cdr3_length: 13
j_call: TRBJ2-1
clone_size: NA
v_call: TRBV7-9

cdr3_aa: CASSRTSAQETQYF
cdr3_length: 14
j_call: TRBJ2-5
clone_size: NA
v_call: TRBV11-2

cdr3_aa: CASSTSGSSYNEQFF
cdr3_length: 15
j_call: TRBJ2-1
clone_size: NA
v_call: TRBV7-3

cdr3_aa: CASSLAGSGAAEAFF
cdr3_length: 15
j_call: TRBJ1-1
clone_size: NA
v_call: TRBV5-1

cdr3_aa: CSVGATTTNEKLFF
cdr3_length: 14
j_call: TRBJ1-4
clone_size: few
v_call: TRBV29-1

cdr3_aa: CASKTDYEQYF
cdr3_length: 11
j_call: TRBJ2-7
clone_size: few
v_call: TRBV19

cdr3_aa: CASSLGTGSPNTEAFF
cdr3_length: 16
j_call: TRBJ1-1
clone_size: few
v_call: TRBV7-9

cdr3_aa: CASSLDRGRKNTQYF
cdr3_length: 15
j_call: TRBJ2-3
clone_size: NA
v_call: TRBV5-1

cdr3_aa: CASSLDITGADTQYF
cdr3_length: 15
j_call: TRBJ2-3
clone_size: NA
v_call: TRBV7-9

cdr3_aa: CASSPRPVPPGYEQYF
cdr3_length: 16
j_call: TRBJ2-7
clone_size: few
v_call: TRBV11-1

cdr3_aa: CASSGTQGDTQYF
cdr3_length: 13
j_call: TRBJ2-3
clone_size: NA
v_call: TRBV19

cdr3_aa: CASSRDRVGRETQYF
cdr3_length: 15
j_call: TRBJ2-5
clone_size: NA
v_call: TRBV6-5

cdr3_aa: CASSSQGEEAFF
cdr3_length: 12
j_call: TRBJ1-1
clone_size: NA
v_call: TRBV5-6

cdr3_aa: CASSFKGLADEQYF
cdr3_length: 14
j_call: TRBJ2-7
clone_size: few
v_call: TRBV27